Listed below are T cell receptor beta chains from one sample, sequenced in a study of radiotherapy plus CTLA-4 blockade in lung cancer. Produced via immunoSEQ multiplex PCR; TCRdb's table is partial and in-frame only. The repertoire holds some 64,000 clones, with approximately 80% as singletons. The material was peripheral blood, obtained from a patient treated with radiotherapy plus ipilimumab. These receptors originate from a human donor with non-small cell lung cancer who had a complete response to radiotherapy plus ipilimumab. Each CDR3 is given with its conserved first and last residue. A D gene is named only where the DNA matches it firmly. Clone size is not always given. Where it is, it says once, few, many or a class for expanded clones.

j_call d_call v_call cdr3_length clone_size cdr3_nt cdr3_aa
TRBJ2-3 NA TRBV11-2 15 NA TGTGCCAGCAGCCAAACGGGACAATCCCCAGATACGCAGTATTTT CASSQTGQSPDTQYF
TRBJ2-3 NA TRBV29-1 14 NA TGCAGCGTGGATGGGGGGGCCAACACAGATACGCAGTATTTT CSVDGGANTDTQYF
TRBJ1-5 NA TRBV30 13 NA TGTGCCTGGATGGGGAATAGCAATCAGCCCCAGCATTTT CAWMGNSNQPQHF
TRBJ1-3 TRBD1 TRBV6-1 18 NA TGTGCCAGCAGTGTAGGGACAGGGGGCCCCAGGTCTGGAAACACCATATATTTT CASSVGTGGPRSGNTIYF
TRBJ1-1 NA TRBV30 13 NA TGTGCCTGGAGTGTACAGGGGAACACTGAAGCTTTCTTT CAWSVQGNTEAFF
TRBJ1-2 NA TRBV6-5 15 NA TGTGCCAGCAGTTACTCCTCGACGGAAAACTATGGCTACACCTTC CASSYSSTENYGYTF
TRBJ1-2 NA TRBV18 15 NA TGTGCCAGCTCACCAACGTCGCGCTGGTCGGCTGGCTACACCTTC CASSPTSRWSAGYTF
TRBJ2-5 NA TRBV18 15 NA TGTGCCAGCTCATGGGCTGCCGGAGGTGGGGAGACCCAGTACTTC CASSWAAGGGETQYF
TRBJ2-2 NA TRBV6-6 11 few TGTGCCAGCCTCCGGGCCGGGGAGCTGTTTTTT CASLRAGELFF
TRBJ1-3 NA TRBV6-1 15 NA TGTGCCAGCAGGACAGGACGGATCACTGGGAACACCATATATTTT CASRTGRITGNTIYF
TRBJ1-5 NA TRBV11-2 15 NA TGTGCCAGCAGCTCGACAGGTAATAGCAATCAGCCCCAGCATTTT CASSSTGNSNQPQHF
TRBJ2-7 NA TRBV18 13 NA TGTGCCAGCTCACCAAGAGGCTCCTACGAGCAGTACTTC CASSPRGSYEQYF
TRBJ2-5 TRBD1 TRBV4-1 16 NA TGCGCCAGCAGGCAGGCACCGGGACAGGGGGGGAGGACCCAGTACTTC CASRQAPGQGGRTQYF
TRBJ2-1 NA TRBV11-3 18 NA TGTGCCAGCAGCTTTAGACAGGCGAGTACCTTCTCCTACAATGAGCAGTTCTTC CASSFRQASTFSYNEQFF
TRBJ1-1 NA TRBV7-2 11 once TGTGCCAGCAGGCGAGACAGAGAAGCTTTCTTT CASRRDREAFF
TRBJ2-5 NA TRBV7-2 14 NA TGTGCCAGCAGCGAAAGCGACAGACGGGAGACCCAGTACTTC CASSESDRRETQYF
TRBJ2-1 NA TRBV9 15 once TGTGCCAGCAGCTCTCACCCGGACCTAACCAATGAGCAGTTCTTC CASSSHPDLTNEQFF
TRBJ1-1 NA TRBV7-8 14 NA TGTGCCAGCAGCCGCCCGGACAGATACACTGAAGCTTTCTTT CASSRPDRYTEAFF
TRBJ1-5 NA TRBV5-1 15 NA TGCGCCAGCAGCTTGGGGCAAGGGGAGAATCAGCCCCAGCATTTT CASSLGQGENQPQHF
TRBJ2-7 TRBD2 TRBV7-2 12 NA TGTGCCAGCAGCCGGGAGGGGACCGAGCAGTACTTC CASSREGTEQYF
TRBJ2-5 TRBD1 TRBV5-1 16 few TGCGCCAGCGCCCTTGGGGGGACAGGGAGGAGAGAGACCCAGTACTTC CASALGGTGRRETQYF
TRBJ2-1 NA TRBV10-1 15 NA TGCGCCAGCAGTGACCCGACCGCTACTACCGATGAGCAGTTCTTC CASSDPTATTDEQFF
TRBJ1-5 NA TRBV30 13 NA TGTGCCTGGAGCGAGGAAGGGAGTCAGCCCCAGCATTTT CAWSEEGSQPQHF
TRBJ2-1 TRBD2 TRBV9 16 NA TGTGCCAGCAGCGTAGGAGTAGCGGGAGTTGTCAATGAGCAGTTCTTC CASSVGVAGVVNEQFF
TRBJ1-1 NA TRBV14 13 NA TGTGCCAGCAGCCTTCAGGGTCCCACTGAAGCTTTCTTT CASSLQGPTEAFF
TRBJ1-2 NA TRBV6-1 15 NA TGTGCCAGCAGTGAAGCGCCCAGGGGTCACTATGGCTACACCTTC CASSEAPRGHYGYTF
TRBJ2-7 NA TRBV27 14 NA TGTGCCAGCAGTTTACGGCAGGGGAGCTACGAGCAGTACTTC CASSLRQGSYEQYF
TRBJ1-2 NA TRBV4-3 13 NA TGCGCCAGCAGCCAGGAACAGGCTTATGGCTACACCTTC CASSQEQAYGYTF
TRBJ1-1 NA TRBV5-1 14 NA TGCGCCAGCAGCTTGGAGGGGGGTGGCACTGAAGCTTTCTTT CASSLEGGGTEAFF
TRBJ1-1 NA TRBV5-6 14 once TGTGCCAGCAGCTTGGTGGGGGAGCACACTGAAGCTTTCTTT CASSLVGEHTEAFF
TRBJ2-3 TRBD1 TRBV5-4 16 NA TGTGCCAGCAGCCTTGGGACAGGGACCCACACAGATACGCAGTATTTT CASSLGTGTHTDTQYF
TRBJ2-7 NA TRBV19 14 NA TGTGCCAGTAGTAAGAGCGGGTTAGCCTACGAGCAGTACTTC CASSKSGLAYEQYF
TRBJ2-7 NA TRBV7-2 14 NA TGTGCCAGCAGCTTACCCCATGCCTCCTACGAGCAGTACTTC CASSLPHASYEQYF
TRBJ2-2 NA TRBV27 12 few TGTGCCAGCAGTAAGGGCACCGGGGAGCTGTTTTTT CASSKGTGELFF
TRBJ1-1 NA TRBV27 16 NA TGTGCCAGCAGTTTACTCTTACCGTTAAGGATGACTGAAGCTTTCTTT CASSLLLPLRMTEAFF
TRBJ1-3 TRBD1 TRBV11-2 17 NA TGTGCCAGCAGCCCTAGGACAGGGTATCTCTCTGGAAACACCATATATTTT CASSPRTGYLSGNTIYF
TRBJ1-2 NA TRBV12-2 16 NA TGTGCAAGTCGCTTAGAGCCGGATCCGACGATCTATGGCTACACCTTC CASRLEPDPTIYGYTF
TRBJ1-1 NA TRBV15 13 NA TGTGCCACCAGCAGAGATCGCCGCACTGAAGCTTTCTTT CATSRDRRTEAFF
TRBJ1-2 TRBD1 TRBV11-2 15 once TGTGCCAGCAGCTTAGATTTGAGACAGGGGGTAGGCTACACCTTC CASSLDLRQGVGYTF
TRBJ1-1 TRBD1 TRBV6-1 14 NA TGTGCCAGCAGTGGGGACAGGGGGAACACTGAAGCTTTCTTT CASSGDRGNTEAFF
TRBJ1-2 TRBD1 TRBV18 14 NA TGTGCCAGCTCACCGGACAGGGGATTCTATGGCTACACCTTC CASSPDRGFYGYTF
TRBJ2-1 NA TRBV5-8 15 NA TGTGCCAGCATCCGGAGGGGTACGGCCGACAATGAGCAGTTCTTC CASIRRGTADNEQFF
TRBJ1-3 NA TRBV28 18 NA TGTGCCAGCAGTTTGGGCGGAGGGGCAGGGATCTCGGGAAACACCATATATTTT CASSLGGGAGISGNTIYF
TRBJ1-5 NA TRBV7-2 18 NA TGTGCCAGCAGCTTAGGGTCTGGGGGGCGTAGTGGCAATCAGCCCCAGCATTTT CASSLGSGGRSGNQPQHF
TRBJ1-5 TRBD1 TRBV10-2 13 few TGCGCCAGCACTACAGGGGGCGGACAGCCCCAGCATTTT CASTTGGGQPQHF
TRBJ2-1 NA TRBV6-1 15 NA TGTGCCAGCAGTGAACCCCGGAGAACTAGGGATGAGCAGTTCTTC CASSEPRRTRDEQFF
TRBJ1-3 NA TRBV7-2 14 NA TGTGCCAGCAGCCTTGGGGCCTCTGGAAACACCATATATTTT CASSLGASGNTIYF
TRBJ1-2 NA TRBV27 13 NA TGTGCCAGCAGTTTCGGGCAGGCCTATGGCTACACCTTC CASSFGQAYGYTF
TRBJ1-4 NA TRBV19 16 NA TGTGCCAGTTCTTGGGGGACTCTAGATACTAATGAAAAACTGTTTTTT CASSWGTLDTNEKLFF
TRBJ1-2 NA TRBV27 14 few TGTGCCAGCAGTCCTATTTCATATGTAGGTGGCTACACCTTC CASSPISYVGGYTF
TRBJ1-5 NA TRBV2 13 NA TGTGCCAGCAGGGGGGACATCAATCAGCCCCAGCATTTT CASRGDINQPQHF
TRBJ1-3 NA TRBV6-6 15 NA TGTGCCAGCAGTTACGGGCAAAACTCTGGAAACACCATATATTTT CASSYGQNSGNTIYF
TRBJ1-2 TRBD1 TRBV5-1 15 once TGCGCCAGCAGCCCGGGGACAGGGGTTTACTATGGCTACACCTTC CASSPGTGVYYGYTF
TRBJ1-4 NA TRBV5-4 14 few TGTGCCAGCAGCTTGTACGGCCGGAATGAAAAACTGTTTTTT CASSLYGRNEKLFF
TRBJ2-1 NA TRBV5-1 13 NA TGCGCCAGCAGCCCAAGGACAGAAGGTGAGCAGTTCTTC CASSPRTEGEQFF